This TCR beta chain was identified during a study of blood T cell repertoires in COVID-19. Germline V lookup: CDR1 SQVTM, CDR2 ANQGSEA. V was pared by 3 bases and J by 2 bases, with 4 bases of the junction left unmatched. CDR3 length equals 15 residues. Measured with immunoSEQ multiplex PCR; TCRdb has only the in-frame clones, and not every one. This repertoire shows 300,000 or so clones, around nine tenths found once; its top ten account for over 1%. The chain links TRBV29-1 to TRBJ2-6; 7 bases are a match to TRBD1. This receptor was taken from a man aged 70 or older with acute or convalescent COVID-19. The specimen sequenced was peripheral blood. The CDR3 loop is CSVDPQGAGANVLTF. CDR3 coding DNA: TGCAGCGTTGACCCGCAGGGGGCTGGGGCCAACGTCCTGACTTTC.